This T cell receptor beta chain was sequenced in a study of T-cell memory formation after mild COVID-19. Study results and caveats: For second-wave clones that peaked at day 37, SARS-CoV-2 specificity went unverified.

Germline CDR1 SGHRS, CDR2 YFSETQ. This CDR3 is 17 amino acids long. Trimming removed 2 bases from V and 2 bases from J; junction bases left unmatched: 8. TCRdb re-analysed the 5' RACE reads in MiXCR, keeping a single row per CDR3 protein. The sample holds some 490,000 distinct CDR3 sequences, roughly 20% seen once. This clonotype was counted between two and nine times. What it binds is not known. J is TRBJ2-5 and V is TRBV5-1; 11 nucleotides line up with TRBD2. The source material was PBMCs or a T cell subset sorted from them (not recorded which). This receptor was obtained from an adult woman who had mild COVID-19 (a few samples of this study predate the infection). Cell type and time point are not known. As DNA, the CDR3 is TGCGCCAGCAGCTTAGGACTAGCGGGCCCCTGGCAAGAGACCCAGTACTTC. It encodes CASSLGLAGPWQETQYF.